What follows describes a single TCR beta chain. The data originate from a study of blood T cell repertoires in COVID-19. Generated by immunoSEQ multiplex PCR, the TCRdb table keeps only in-frame clones and is missing some. The data contain around 240,000 clones, 75% to 90% of them singletons. The germline V gene encodes CDR1 KGHSH and CDR2 LQKENI. This CDR3 is built from 15 residues. The V end lost 3 bases, the J end lost 4 bases, and 12 bases lay between the germline ends. Sequencing input: PBMCs or T cells enriched from blood (not recorded which). The rearrangement uses TRBV18 and TRBJ2-2, with D perhaps TRBD2 (6 bases). The receptor comes from a woman between 50 and 59 years old who had recovered from COVID-19. CDR3 sequence: CASSPDSGGTGELFF. The CDR3 bases are TGTGCCAGCTCACCGGATAGCGGCGGCACCGGGGAGCTGTTTTTT. Full variable domain (rest looked up from reference TRBV18 and TRBJ2-2): NAGVMQNPRHLVRRRGQEARLRCSPMKGHSHVYWYRQLPEEGLKFMVYLQKENIIDESGMPKERFSAEFPKEGPSILRIQQVVRGDSAAYFCASSPDSGGTGELFFGEGSRLTVL.